The 30 T cell receptor beta chains listed next were all sequenced from one sample in a study of cytomegalovirus exposure and HLA in healthy donors (dated by TCRdb to about 2017). The library was obtained by the immunoSEQ multiplex PCR assay. The multiplex PCR relied on a mix of 60 forward primers for TCR Vbeta segments and 13 reverse primers for TCR Jbeta segments. Entries here come from immuneACCESS through TCRdb and include only in-frame sequences with V and J called. Some clones fail to appear in such tables; in the studies checked, an unresolved V gene covers under half of the shortfall, and the cause of the remainder is unknown. The table for this sample lists 130,000 to 150,000 clones; around 77% of them were counted only once. The top ten clonotypes cover roughly 2.2% of the sample. The source material was PBMCs. Receptors were obtained from a man aged 30 to 45 in good health and CMV-seronegative.

The V call is TRBV7-6, the J call TRBJ2-3, with TRBD2 as a possible D gene (6 bases). V was cut by 4 bases and J by 3 bases, with 17 bases left in between. Germline CDR1 SGHVS, CDR2 FNYEAQ. The CDR3 consists of 16 residues. CDR3 sequence (DNA): TGTGCCAGCAGCTCCGGGACTTTCCTTTATACAGATACGCAGTATTTT. Amino acids: CASSSGTFLYTDTQYF.

The V and J genes are TRBV5-5 and TRBJ1-1; 11 bases line up with TRBD1. Germline V CDR1 and CDR2: SGHKS, YYEKEE (reference sequence). CDR3 length: 16 amino acids. Germline trimming cut 0 bases from V and 6 bases from J; bases unmatched to any gene: 7. The DNA of the CDR3 is TGTGCCAGCAGCTTGGGGGGACAGGGGGTATTCCCTGAAGCTTTCTTT. Amino acids: CASSLGGQGVFPEAFF.

The chain uses TRBV28 and TRBJ1-2; unclear D gene. The germline CDR1 and CDR2 sequences are MDHEN and SYDVKM. This CDR3 region has 11 residues. The V and J ends lost 3 bases and 5 bases respectively, with 4 bases between them. As DNA, the CDR3 is TGTGCCAGCAGTTTTGAGTATGGCTACACCTTC. The encoded protein is CASSFEYGYTF.

The J gene is TRBJ1-1, the V gene TRBV10-3, with D perhaps TRBD1 (5 bases). CDR1 and CDR2 (germline): ENHRY, SYGVKD. The germline V and J ends were trimmed by 7 bases and 1 base, with 7 bases remaining between them. The CDR3 is made up of 12 amino acids. The CDR3 here is CAIKTANTEAFF. The CDR3 nucleotides are TGTGCCATCAAGACAGCGAACACTGAAGCTTTCTTT.

In this sample, this clone turned up a few times. The chain is built from TRBV6-5 and TRBJ2-3, with 7 positions matching TRBD1. From germline, CDR1 is MNHEY and CDR2 SVGAGI. J was trimmed by 3 bases and V by 4 bases; bases with no gene match: 4. There are 14 residues in the CDR3. The CDR3 spells CASSLGQITDTQYF. CDR3 sequence (DNA): TGTGCCAGCAGTTTGGGACAGATAACAGATACGCAGTATTTT.

The chain uses TRBV6-5 and TRBJ1-6, with a possible D match to TRBD1 (6 bases). With 4 bases removed from V and 10 bases from J, the gap between germline ends came to 14 bases. The germline gives CDR1 MNHEY, CDR2 SVGAGI. The CDR3 has 14 amino acids. In DNA, the CDR3 is TGTGCCAGCAGTTTCCGGACAGTAGGCTCACCCCTCCACTTT. Translation gives CASSFRTVGSPLHF.

In this sample, this clone turned up a few times. The gene calls are TRBV11-2 and TRBJ2-5; D not resolved. The germline CDR1 and CDR2 sequences are SGHAT and FQNNGV. The length of the CDR3 is 12 residues. Trimming cost V 5 bases and J 0 bases, with 4 bases left between them. Here the CDR3 reads CASSLYQETQYF. The CDR3 DNA sequence: TGTGCCAGCAGCCTGTACCAAGAGACCCAGTACTTC.

The genes are TRBV2 and TRBJ1-6, with 7 bases lining up with TRBD1. After removal of 8 bases from V and 12 bases from J, the junction contained 19 bases not matched to a gene. Per germline, CDR1 SNHLY and CDR2 FYNNEI. The CDR3 loop spans 16 amino acids. This CDR3 reads CASAQSPHRQGIPLHF. The CDR3 DNA follows: TGTGCCAGCGCCCAAAGCCCGCACCGACAGGGTATACCCCTCCACTTT.

This clone came up a few times. The V gene is TRBV5-1, the J gene TRBJ2-7; TRBD1 matches at 11 bases. This CDR3 has 14 amino acids. V lost 2 bases and J lost 6; bases outside the gene matches: 4. Germline values: CDR1 SGHRS, CDR2 YFSETQ. In nucleotides, the CDR3 is TGCGCCAGCAGCTTTTTGGACAGGGGGCGCGAGCAGTACTTC. It translates to CASSFLDRGREQYF. Full variable domain (remainder filled in from reference TRBV5-1 and TRBJ2-7): KAGVTQTPRYLIKTRGQQVTLSCSPISGHRSVSWYQQTPGQGLQFLFEYFSETQRNKGNFPGRFSGRQFSNSRSEMNVSTLELGDSALYLCASSFLDRGREQYFGPGTRLTVT.

This chain joins TRBV28 and TRBJ2-1; D unresolved. Trimming pared 5 bases from V and 6 bases from J, leaving 8 bases between. The germline V gene has CDR1 MDHEN and CDR2 SYDVKM. CDR3 length: 12 amino acids. The CDR3 sequence: CASSVTANEQFF. The CDR3 DNA follows: TGTGCCAGCAGTGTGACTGCCAATGAGCAGTTCTTC.

The chain carries TRBV28 and TRBJ2-7; tentative D call: TRBD2 (7 bases). Germline V CDR1 and CDR2: MDHEN, SYDVKM. This CDR3 spans 17 amino acids. V was pared by 5 bases and J by 0 bases, with 20 bases between. Written as DNA, the CDR3 is TGTGCCAGCAGTACCCCCTGGGAGGGGGGGAGCTCCTACGAGCAGTACTTC. Translating gives CASSTPWEGGSSYEQYF.

The gene calls are TRBV4-1 and TRBJ2-1, with 13 positions matching TRBD2. The CDR3 covers 16 residues. Germline CDR1 reads MGHRA; CDR2 reads YSYEKL. V trimming: 1 base; J trimming: 8 bases; junction bases outside the gene matches: 5. The CDR3 loop reads CASSQVLAGGGYEQFF. Here the CDR3 DNA reads TGCGCCAGCAGCCAAGTACTAGCGGGAGGGGGGTATGAGCAGTTCTTC.

This clone was counted only a few times. The chain recombines TRBV2 with TRBJ2-5; the match to TRBD2 covers 8 bases. The germline CDR1 and CDR2 sequences are SNHLY and FYNNEI. V trimming: 6 bases; J trimming: 2 bases; junction bases outside the gene matches: 5. This CDR3 region has 14 residues. The CDR3 spells CASSFTSGQETQYF. DNA of the CDR3: TGTGCCAGCAGCTTCACTAGCGGTCAAGAGACCCAGTACTTC.

As concerns this clone: The junction does not match germline at one end; this may be a read error. This chain uses TRBV6-6 with TRBJ2-7; a weak D match, TRBD2 (7 bases). Germline CDR1 MNHNY, CDR2 SVGAGI (reference sequence). The CDR3 extends over 12 amino acids. The CDR3 spells CASSFGGGGGHF. CDR3 DNA sequence: TGTGCCAGCAGTTTTGGGGGGGGCGGGGGACACTTC.

The V gene is TRBV2, the J gene TRBJ2-3; the match to TRBD1 covers 8 bases. The CDR3 covers 14 residues. Trimming cost V 9 bases and J 2 bases; bases outside gene matches: 7. CDR1 SNHLY and CDR2 FYNNEI come from the germline V gene. The chain's CDR3 is CASIDRGHTDTQYF. As DNA, the CDR3 is TGTGCCAGTATAGACAGGGGACACACAGATACGCAGTATTTT. Looking up the rest from reference TRBV2 and TRBJ2-3 gives the full variable domain: EPEVTQTPSHQVTQMGQEVILRCVPISNHLYFYWYRQILGQKVEFLVSFYNNEISEKSEIFDDQFSVERPDGSNFTLKIRSTKLEDSAMYFCASIDRGHTDTQYFGPGTRLTVL.

This clone was seen a handful of times. V usage is TRBV29-1 and J usage is TRBJ2-2; D is uncertain. V lost 4 bases and J 5 bases, leaving 11 bases between the germline ends. The germline V gene has CDR1 SQVTM and CDR2 ANQGSEA. The CDR3 runs to 13 residues. CDR3: CSVGNSPTGELFF. CDR3 sequence (DNA): TGCAGCGTTGGGAACAGCCCGACCGGGGAGCTGTTTTTT.

This chain links TRBV5-1 with TRBJ1-2, with TRBD1 matching over 7 bases. The junction had 10 bases not matched to a gene; V was cut back by 7 bases and J by 4 bases. The CDR3 runs to 14 residues. Germline V gene sequence: CDR1 SGHRS, CDR2 YFSETQ. The CDR3 nucleotides read TGCGCCAGCGGCCCTGGGGACAGCCTCTATGGCTACACCTTC. Translated, it gives CASGPGDSLYGYTF.

The chain uses TRBV28 and TRBJ1-5, with D tentatively TRBD1 (5 bases). The germline CDR1 and CDR2 sequences are MDHEN and SYDVKM. This CDR3 has 16 residues. V gave up 5 bases and J gave up 0 bases, with 14 bases separating them. CDR3 in DNA: TGTGCCAGCAGTACGGACAAGACCTATAGCAATCAGCCCCAGCATTTT. Translating it yields CASSTDKTYSNQPQHF.

The V call is TRBV7-2, the J call TRBJ2-1, with 10 bases matching TRBD1. Germline V gene sequence: CDR1 SGHTA, CDR2 FQGNSA. This CDR3 comprises 16 residues. V was clipped by 3 bases and J by 7 bases; unmatched bases: 9. The CDR3 nucleotides are TGTGCCAGCAGCTTTTCCCCCGGGACAGGGGTTAATGAGCAGTTCTTC. This codes for CASSFSPGTGVNEQFF.

This clone appeared a single time. The chain combines TRBV4-2 with TRBJ1-2; 8 nucleotides match TRBD1. Per the germline V gene, CDR1 is LGHNA and CDR2 is YNFKEQ. The CDR3 is made up of 18 amino acids. J was trimmed by 5 bases and V by 0 bases; bases with no gene match: 14. Here the CDR3 DNA reads TGTGCCAGCAGCCAAGATTTTTTGCCAGGGGGCGAAGGGTATGGCTACACCTTC. Encoded protein: CASSQDFLPGGEGYGYTF.

V usage is TRBV7-8 and J usage is TRBJ2-2, with 7 bases aligning to TRBD1. The CDR3 runs 14 residues. Germline lookup yields CDR1 SGHVS and CDR2 FQNEAQ. The DNA for the CDR3 is TGTGCATCCGGGGACAGTGCTAACACCGGGGAGCTGTTTTTT. Translating it yields CASGDSANTGELFF.

The chain joins TRBV19 to TRBJ1-2, with D hard to call. Trimming pared 1 base from V and 4 bases from J, leaving 16 bases between. Germline V gene lookup returns CDR1 LNHDA and CDR2 SQIVND (reference sequence). This CDR3 spans 16 amino acids. The CDR3 sequence: CASSIAGDRSLYGYTF. CDR3 DNA sequence: TGTGCCAGTAGTATAGCCGGGGATCGCTCCCTCTATGGCTACACCTTC.

V gene TRBV2 combines with J gene TRBJ2-2; possible D gene TRBD1, 6 bases. The CDR3 loop spans 17 amino acids. V lost 7 bases and J lost 0, with 18 bases in between. Germline CDR1 SNHLY, CDR2 FYNNEI. DNA for the CDR3: TGTGCCAGCACCTTTAGGACAGAAACGCCGAACACCGGGGAGCTGTTTTTT. Translated, it gives CASTFRTETPNTGELFF.

The rearrangement joins TRBV15 to TRBJ2-5, with 11 bases that match TRBD2. The V segment lost 7 bases and the J segment 5 bases; nucleotides outside the gene matches: 12. This CDR3 contains 16 residues. Germline V gene data show CDR1 as LNHNV and CDR2 as YYDKDF (reference sequence). DNA for the CDR3: TGTGCCACCACCTTCGGGCTAGCGGGGGGCTGGGAGACCCAGTACTTC. Translation: CATTFGLAGGWETQYF.

This sequence joins TRBV4-1 and TRBJ1-5; 9 bases line up with TRBD1. CDR1 MGHRA and CDR2 YSYEKL come from the germline V gene. V shed 5 bases, J shed 6 bases, and the junction held 8 bases outside the gene matches. This CDR3 is 15 amino acids long. The CDR3 sequence: CASSLTGGVGQPQHF. CDR3 coding DNA: TGCGCCAGCAGCTTAACAGGGGGCGTTGGTCAGCCCCAGCATTTT.

This chain connects TRBV10-2 to TRBJ2-7; D call uncertain. The CDR3 contains 11 residues. Per the germline V gene, CDR1 is WSHSY and CDR2 is SAAADI. Deletions cut 2 bases from V and 6 bases from J, with 5 bases between. The CDR3 nucleotides read TGCGCCAGCAGTGAGGGCTCCGAGCAGTACTTC. It encodes CASSEGSEQYF.

This chain joins TRBV9 and TRBJ2-1; D is perhaps TRBD2 (5 bases). CDR3 length: 12 residues. V dropped 4 bases and J dropped 9 bases, with 11 bases sitting between them. Germline CDR1 reads SGDLS; CDR2 reads YYNGEE. For the CDR3, the DNA is TGTGCCAGCAGCCCAGACGGGGTTGAGCAGTTCTTC. This translates into CASSPDGVEQFF.

The J gene is TRBJ2-2, the V gene TRBV5-4; 7 positions agree with TRBD1. Germline trimming cut 9 bases from V and 6 bases from J; bases unmatched to any gene: 5. Germline assignment: CDR1 SGHNT and CDR2 YYREEE (reference sequence). The CDR3 extends over 12 amino acids. The CDR3, as DNA: TGTGCCACGGGACAGCCTCCCGGGGAGCTGTTTTTT. It encodes CATGQPPGELFF.

The rearrangement joins TRBV28 to TRBJ1-3; 8 bases line up with TRBD1. The germline V gene encodes CDR1 MDHEN and CDR2 SYDVKM. Trimming at V came to 3 bases and at J to 2 bases, leaving 9 bases not matched to a gene. The CDR3 is 17 residues long. The CDR3 DNA reads TGTGCCAGCAGTTTTCCAGCCAGGGGGCGGGCTGGAAACACCATATATTTT. It translates to CASSFPARGRAGNTIYF.

This sequence joins TRBV7-9 and TRBJ2-2; perhaps TRBD2 as D (6 bases). V lost 5 bases and J lost 5, with 12 bases in between. CDR3 length: 14 amino acids. The germline gives CDR1 SEHNR, CDR2 FQNEAQ (reference sequence). The CDR3: CASSTGGGTGELFF. CDR3 in DNA: TGTGCCAGCAGCACCGGGGGAGGAACCGGGGAGCTGTTTTTT.